These 20 T cell receptor beta chains share one sample of origin, sequenced in a study of cytomegalovirus exposure and HLA in healthy donors. Sequenced by immunoSEQ multiplex PCR; TCRdb stores in-frame clones only, minus some. The repertoire holds 65,000 to 75,000 clones, with roughly 94% as singletons. Sequenced input: PBMCs. These receptors came from a woman under 30 in good health and CMV-seropositive.

This chain connects TRBV28 to TRBJ2-1; D is ambiguous. The CDR3 has 11 amino acids. Trimming pared 3 bases from V and 9 bases from J, leaving 6 bases between. Germline V gene lookup returns CDR1 MDHEN and CDR2 SYDVKM. CDR3 coding DNA: TGTGCCAGCAGTTTTATCGTTGAGCAGTTCTTC. Amino acids: CASSFIVEQFF.

The rearrangement joins TRBV27 to TRBJ2-7, with D possibly TRBD2 on 5 matching bases. Germline-derived CDR1 and CDR2 are MNHEY and SMNVEV (reference sequence). The germline V and J ends were trimmed by 2 bases and 3 bases, with 11 bases remaining between them. There are 14 residues in the CDR3. CDR3 nucleotide sequence: TGTGCCAGCAGTTTAAGAGGGAATAACTACGAGCAGTACTTC. It specifies CASSLRGNNYEQYF.

This clone was found once. The rearrangement uses TRBV28 and TRBJ1-5; D might be TRBD1 (5 bases). V was trimmed by 3 bases and J by 4 bases, leaving 13 bases between them. The germline gives CDR1 MDHEN, CDR2 SYDVKM. The CDR3 has 15 residues. In DNA, the CDR3 is TGTGCCAGCAGTTTCGCGTCGTCAGGGAATCAGCCCCAGCATTTT. This codes for CASSFASSGNQPQHF.

Written as DNA, the CDR3 is TGTGCCAGCAGTTGGCGGAGGTTGGATGGCTACACCTTC. It specifies CASSWRRLDGYTF. The chain combines TRBV6-1 with TRBJ1-2; no firm D call. Germline loops: CDR1 MNHNS, CDR2 SASEGT. The CDR3 has 13 amino acids. V shed 5 bases and J shed 6 bases, with 13 bases lying between them.

The chain has TRBV7-2 and TRBJ2-7; tentatively, D is TRBD2 (6 bases). Trimming pared 1 base from V and 0 bases from J, leaving 10 bases between. The CDR3 has 15 residues. Germline CDR1 and CDR2: SGHTA and FQGNSA. The CDR3, as DNA: TGTGCCAGCAGCTTAGACGGGGGTAGCTCCTACGAGCAGTACTTC. Translation: CASSLDGGSSYEQYF.

The V call is TRBV19, the J call TRBJ1-1; D ambiguous. The CDR3 runs 11 residues. The germline V gene has CDR1 LNHDA and CDR2 SQIVND (reference sequence). Trimming stripped 1 base from V and 7 bases from J, with 4 bases between. CDR3 sequence (DNA): TGTGCCAGTAGTATAGCCAGTGAAGCTTTCTTT. It specifies CASSIASEAFF.

The V gene is TRBV5-6, the J gene TRBJ1-1, with a possible D match to TRBD1 (5 bases). Germline CDR1 and CDR2: SGHDT and YYEEEE. The CDR3 spans 15 residues. V shed 2 bases and J shed 1 base, with 12 bases lying between them. CDR3 nucleotides: TGTGCCAGCAGCTTTCTCACCGGACAGAACACTGAAGCTTTCTTT. This encodes CASSFLTGQNTEAFF.

J is TRBJ2-4 and V is TRBV27; 8 positions match TRBD1. The CDR3 is made up of 15 amino acids. Unmatched junction bases numbered 3, after V lost 3 bases and J lost 2 bases. Germline V gives CDR1 MNHEY, CDR2 SMNVEV (reference sequence). CDR3 coding DNA: TGTGCCAGCAGTTTCCAGGGGGCTACCAAAAACATTCAGTACTTC. It yields the protein CASSFQGATKNIQYF.

The rearrangement uses TRBV28 and TRBJ1-2, with a possible D match to TRBD1 (5 bases). The CDR3 covers 14 residues. The germline CDR1 and CDR2 sequences are MDHEN and SYDVKM. Trimming took 2 bases from V and 3 from J, leaving 10 bases between them. The CDR3 spells CASSLAGRDYGYTF. CDR3 DNA: TGTGCCAGCAGTTTAGCAGGGAGGGACTATGGCTACACCTTC.

The chain uses TRBV9 and TRBJ2-7, with D perhaps TRBD1 (6 bases). Trimming removed 0 bases at V and 4 bases at J, with 14 bases between. CDR3 length: 15 amino acids. Per germline, CDR1 SGDLS and CDR2 YYNGEE. The CDR3 bases are TGTGCCAGCAGCGTAGGGGCAGGGGCTTCATACGAGCAGTACTTC. Translation: CASSVGAGASYEQYF.

The J gene is TRBJ2-1, the V gene TRBV29-1; 9 bases line up with TRBD1. The CDR3 runs to 16 residues. V trimming: 4 bases; J trimming: 7 bases; junction bases outside the gene matches: 14. Germline-derived CDR1 and CDR2 are SQVTM and ANQGSEA. CDR3 sequence: CSVVRARQGVGNEQFF. The CDR3 bases are TGCAGCGTTGTAAGGGCTAGACAGGGGGTCGGGAATGAGCAGTTCTTC.

This clone turned up a few times. The rearrangement joins TRBV11-2 to TRBJ1-2, with D hard to call. Per germline, CDR1 SGHAT and CDR2 FQNNGV. Trimming cost V 5 bases and J 0 bases, with 7 bases left between them. There are 13 residues in the CDR3. CDR3 nucleotides: TGTGCCAGCAGCCCAACAGCTAACTATGGCTACACCTTC. Encoded protein: CASSPTANYGYTF. The full variable domain, completed using reference TRBV11-2 and TRBJ1-2, is EAGVAQSPRYKIIEKRQSVAFWCNPISGHATLYWYQQILGQGPKLLIQFQNNGVVDDSQLPKDRFSAERLKGVDSTLKIQPAKLEDSAVYLCASSPTANYGYTFGSGTRLTVV.

The chain has TRBV19 and TRBJ1-2; 10 nucleotides line up with TRBD1. Germline CDR1 is LNHDA and CDR2 is SQIVND (reference sequence). V shed 3 bases, J shed 8 bases, and the junction held 15 bases outside the gene matches. This CDR3 is built from 17 residues. The CDR3 spells CASSIDRGRIGFRGYTF. The DNA of the CDR3 is TGTGCCAGTAGTATTGACAGGGGGCGAATTGGATTTCGCGGCTACACCTTC.

J is TRBJ2-1 and V is TRBV4-3, with TRBD2 as a possible D gene (6 bases). The CDR3 runs 15 residues. V was clipped by 1 base and J by 10 bases, with 17 bases between them. Germline CDR1 LGHNA, CDR2 YSLEER. CDR3 sequence: CASSQAYHTSTEQFF. CDR3 coding DNA: TGCGCCAGCAGCCAAGCCTACCATACTAGCACCGAGCAGTTCTTC.

V usage is TRBV11-3 and J usage is TRBJ1-5; D is unresolved. This CDR3 spans 14 amino acids. Trimming removed 0 bases from V and 2 bases from J, with 5 bases in between. The germline V gene encodes CDR1 SGHNT and CDR2 YENEEA. CDR3 nucleotides: TGTGCCAGCAGCTTAGATACAGGCAATCAGCCCCAGCATTTT. Protein: CASSLDTGNQPQHF.

This clone was observed a single time. V is TRBV6-4 and J is TRBJ1-1; tentatively, D is TRBD1 (5 bases). The CDR3 consists of 17 residues. Trimming pared 0 bases from V and 4 bases from J, leaving 18 bases between. Germline V CDR1 and CDR2: MRHNA, SNTAGT. The CDR3 is CASSDSFKGRGSTEAFF. Here the CDR3 DNA reads TGTGCCAGCAGTGACTCTTTTAAGGGGCGCGGGAGCACTGAAGCTTTCTTT.

V is TRBV2 and J is TRBJ1-5; 10 nucleotides align to TRBD1. Germline CDR1 is SNHLY and CDR2 is FYNNEI. The CDR3 covers 16 residues. Trimming cost V 3 bases and J 7 bases; bases outside gene matches: 9. The chain's CDR3 is CASSDLGTGVGQPQHF. CDR3 in DNA: TGTGCCAGCAGTGATTTAGGGACAGGGGTCGGGCAGCCCCAGCATTTT.

The chain carries TRBV9 and TRBJ2-7, with 8 bases fitting TRBD2. The V gene end was trimmed by 0 bases and the J gene end by 7 bases; junction bases not matched to a gene: 6. There are 14 residues in the CDR3. The germline gives CDR1 SGDLS, CDR2 YYNGEE. CDR3 bases: TGTGCCAGCAGCGTAGCAGCGGGAGTCAGAGAGCAGTACTTC. Translation: CASSVAAGVREQYF.

The rearrangement links TRBV5-1 to TRBJ1-1; tentative D call: TRBD1 (5 bases). The CDR3 is 13 amino acids. V dropped 4 bases and J dropped 6 bases, with 13 bases sitting between them. Germline V lookup: CDR1 SGHRS, CDR2 YFSETQ. The CDR3 nucleotides are TGCGCCAGCAGCCCGATACGGGGGGCTGAAGCTTTCTTT. Translated, it gives CASSPIRGAEAFF.

V gene TRBV28 combines with J gene TRBJ2-5; D is uncertain. V was pared by 3 bases and J by 5 bases, with 4 bases between. The CDR3 consists of 11 residues. Looked up from germline, CDR1 is MDHEN and CDR2 is SYDVKM. The CDR3 nucleotides read TGTGCCAGCAGTTTCATCGAGACCCAGTACTTC. Its protein is CASSFIETQYF. Drawing the rest from reference TRBV28 and TRBJ2-5, the complete variable domain is DVKVTQSSRYLVKRTGEKVFLECVQDMDHENMFWYRQDPGLGLRLIYFSYDVKMKEKGDIPEGYSVSREKKERFSLILESASTNQTSMYLCASSFIETQYFGPGTRLLVL.